The 7 T cell receptor beta chains below all came from one sample that was sequenced in a study of regulatory T cells in long-lasting Graves disease. Arm-PCR of CDR3 regions and iRepertoire HTBI primers were used to build TCR beta libraries. From the multiplex PCR reads, TCRdb called clonotypes with MiXCR, one entry per CDR3 protein. Of 400,000 to 500,000 distinct CDR3 sequences in the sample, roughly 15% are singletons; the top ten hold over 15%. The time point: newly diagnosed GD, antithyroid drugs for less than 3 months. The TCR library was prepared using RNA isolated from PBMCs. The same data also went into a second study, on T cells in Graves' hyperthyroidism and ophthalmopathy.

This material consisted of peripheral blood mononuclear cells (PBMCs), taken at new diagnosis, from a patient treated with antithyroid drugs. These TCRs come from a woman in her fifties or sixties with Graves disease.

This clonotype was detected ten times or more. This chain uses TRBV20-1 with TRBJ2-5; TRBD2 matches 8 bases. Germline V lookup: CDR1 DFQATT, CDR2 SNEGSKA (reference sequence). The CDR3 extends over 14 amino acids. V gave up 4 bases and J gave up 1 base; unmatched junction bases: 5. In nucleotides, the CDR3 is TGCAGTGCTAACCAAGGACTAGCCCAAGAGACCCAGTACTTC. Amino acid sequence: CSANQGLAQETQYF.

The chain has TRBV7-9 and TRBJ1-5, with 11 bases identical to TRBD1. The J segment lost 0 bases and the V segment lost 5 bases, leaving 9 bases of the junction unmatched. The length of the CDR3 is 18 residues. Germline V gene data show CDR1 as SEHNR and CDR2 as FQNEAQ (reference sequence). This CDR3 reads CASSQGQGATFSNQPQHF. The CDR3 DNA follows: TGTGCCAGCAGCCAAGGACAGGGGGCTACATTTAGCAATCAGCCCCAGCATTTT.

The rearrangement uses TRBV2 and TRBJ2-1, with D possibly being TRBD2 (6 bases). CDR3 length equals 16 residues. Trimming took 6 bases from V and 2 from J, leaving 17 bases between them. CDR1 and CDR2 (germline): SNHLY, FYNNEI. CDR3 in DNA: TGTGCCAGCAGACGTAGCGGAAACCCTCCCTACAATGAGCAGTTCTTC. This codes for CASRRSGNPPYNEQFF.

The table lists this clonotype with a few counts. The V gene is TRBV6-5, the J gene TRBJ2-7, with D possibly matching TRBD2 (5 bases). This CDR3 contains 13 residues. V lost 1 base to trimming and J lost 7 bases, with 11 bases between them. CDR1 is MNHEY, CDR2 SVGAGI, per germline. Here the CDR3 DNA reads TGTGCCAGCAGTTACTGGCTAGCCGGGGAGCAGTACTTC. It encodes CASSYWLAGEQYF.

This clonotype was seen repeatedly, ten times or more. The chain couples TRBV11-2 to TRBJ2-7; 10 bases agree with TRBD2. The V gene's germline CDR1 is SGHAT and CDR2 FQNNGV. V lost 5 bases and J lost 2; bases outside the gene matches: 6. The CDR3 consists of 15 residues. CDR3 DNA sequence: TGTGCCAGCAGCCTGGCCACTAGCGGGACCTACGAGCAGTACTTC. Amino acid sequence: CASSLATSGTYEQYF.

This clonotype was counted many times. The genes are TRBV28 and TRBJ1-4, with 9 bases identical to TRBD1. Germline assignment: CDR1 MDHEN and CDR2 SYDVKM. There are 19 residues in the CDR3. Trimming cost V 5 bases and J 4 bases; bases outside gene matches: 17. The CDR3 sequence is CASSPAPGQGSWGNEKLFF. The CDR3 bases are TGTGCCAGCAGTCCCGCCCCGGGACAGGGTAGTTGGGGTAATGAAAAACTGTTTTTT.

This clonotype was observed a handful of times. This chain links TRBV29-1 with TRBJ2-3; TRBD1 is a possible D gene (5 bases). In germline, CDR1 is SQVTM, CDR2 ANQGSEA. V was cut by 5 bases and J by 0 bases, with 12 bases left in between. CDR3 size: 14 residues. The CDR3 sequence: CSVRMTASTDTQYF. The CDR3 bases are TGCAGCGTTAGAATGACAGCTAGCACAGATACGCAGTATTTT.